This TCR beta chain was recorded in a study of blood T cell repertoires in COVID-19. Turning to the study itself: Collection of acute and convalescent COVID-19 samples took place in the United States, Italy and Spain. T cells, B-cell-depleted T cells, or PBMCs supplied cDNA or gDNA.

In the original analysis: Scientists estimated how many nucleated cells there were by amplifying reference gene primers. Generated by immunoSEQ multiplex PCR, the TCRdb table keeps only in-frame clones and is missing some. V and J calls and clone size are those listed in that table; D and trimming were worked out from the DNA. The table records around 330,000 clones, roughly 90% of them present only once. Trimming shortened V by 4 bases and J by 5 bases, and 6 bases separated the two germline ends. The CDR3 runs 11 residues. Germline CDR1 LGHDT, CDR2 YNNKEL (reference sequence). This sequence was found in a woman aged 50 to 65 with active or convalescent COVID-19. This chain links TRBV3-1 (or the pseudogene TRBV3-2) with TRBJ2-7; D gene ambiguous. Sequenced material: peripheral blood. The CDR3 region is CASSLLHEQYF. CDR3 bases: TGTGCCAGCAGCCTCCTCCACGAGCAGTACTTC.